The 18 T cell receptor beta chains listed next were all sequenced from one sample in a study of blood T cells in healthy people across ages. For the second PCR, which ran for about 6 to 11 cycles, a sample-barcoded 5' primer and a J-beta primer mix were used. TCRdb recomputed calls from the 5' RACE reads with MiXCR, one row per CDR3 protein. The sample includes 1.4 million or so distinct CDR3 sequences, about 45% of them seen just once. Specimen: blood. The receptors here all came from a woman aged 18-29 years in good health.

The rearrangement uses TRBV20-1 and TRBJ1-2; D is ambiguous. Trimming removed 5 bases from V and 3 bases from J, with 10 bases in between. CDR3 length: 12 residues. CDR1 is DFQATT and CDR2 is SNEGSKA in the germline V gene (reference sequence). DNA of the CDR3: TGCAGTGCTGGTCCCGGGGACTATGGCTACACCTTC. Protein: CSAGPGDYGYTF.

The table lists this clonotype with a few counts. The chain couples TRBV12-3 or TRBV12-4 to TRBJ2-5; weak D call: TRBD1 (8 bases). The V end lost 1 base, the J end lost 2 bases, and 23 bases lay between the germline ends. There are 19 residues in the CDR3. Written as DNA, the CDR3 is TGTGCCAGCAGTTTAGGACTTGGGAGGACAGGGAGGGTACAAGAGACCCAGTACTTC. Amino acids: CASSLGLGRTGRVQETQYF.

This clonotype was observed a handful of times. The chain joins TRBV6-6 to TRBJ2-3; tentative D call: TRBD1 (5 bases). The ends were cut back, 7 bases at V and 5 bases at J, with 16 bases in the middle. This CDR3 is built from 14 residues. CDR1 is MNHNY, CDR2 SVGAGI, per germline (reference sequence). The CDR3 here is CASTTAWGGDTQYF. Here the CDR3 DNA reads TGTGCCAGCACCACTGCCTGGGGCGGAGATACGCAGTATTTT.

This clonotype was counted a few times. The chain uses TRBV4-3 and TRBJ2-1; 8 positions agree with TRBD2. The CDR3 has 17 residues. Germline values: CDR1 LGHNA, CDR2 YSLEER. After removal of 1 base from V and 4 bases from J, the junction contained 9 bases not matched to a gene. The CDR3 reads CASSQVMSGGGYNEQFF. DNA of the CDR3: TGCGCCAGCAGCCAAGTAATGAGCGGGGGCGGTTACAATGAGCAGTTCTTC.

The rearrangement links TRBV12-3 or TRBV12-4 to TRBJ2-1; tentatively, D is TRBD2 (6 bases). The CDR3 has 16 amino acids. V was cut by 3 bases and J by 5 bases, with 17 bases left in between. The CDR3 spells CASSFQATGSDNEQFF. The CDR3, as DNA: TGTGCCAGCAGTTTTCAGGCCACCGGGAGTGACAATGAGCAGTTCTTC.

V usage is TRBV11-2 and J usage is TRBJ1-6; tentatively, D is TRBD1 (6 bases). This CDR3 has 14 amino acids. CDR1 is SGHAT, CDR2 FQNNGV, per germline. Trimming shortened V by 1 base and J by 9 bases, and 10 bases separated the two germline ends. CDR3 loop: CASSLVVRGSPLHF. The CDR3 bases are TGTGCCAGCAGCTTAGTCGTCAGGGGTTCACCCCTCCACTTT.

This clonotype was seen a few times. The V call is TRBV7-9, the J call TRBJ2-3, with D hard to call. V was shortened by 1 base and J by 3 bases, with 17 bases between the two germline ends. Germline CDR1 SEHNR, CDR2 FQNEAQ (reference sequence). This CDR3 comprises 17 residues. CDR3 sequence reads: CASSLGGRVLWTDTQYF. The CDR3 DNA follows: TGTGCCAGCAGCTTAGGCGGAAGGGTCCTGTGGACAGATACGCAGTATTTT.

This clonotype was counted only a few times. The chain couples TRBV5-1 to TRBJ2-6; possibly TRBD1 for D (5 bases). V was cut by 1 base and J by 0 bases, with 8 bases left in between. Per the germline V gene, CDR1 is SGHRS and CDR2 is YFSETQ. This CDR3 is built from 16 residues. The CDR3 sequence is CASSLTGDSGANVLTF. DNA of the CDR3: TGCGCCAGCAGCTTGACAGGTGACTCTGGGGCCAACGTCCTGACTTTC.

This clonotype occurred once. The chain joins TRBV15 to TRBJ1-1; 7 bases agree with TRBD1. The CDR3 length is 16 residues. In germline, CDR1 is LNHNV, CDR2 YYDKDF (reference sequence). V dropped 4 bases and J dropped 0; count of bases not matched to a gene: 8. The CDR3: CATSTPTGFMNTEAFF. The DNA of the CDR3 is TGTGCCACCAGCACCCCGACAGGGTTCATGAACACTGAAGCTTTCTTT.

The genes are TRBV4-1 and TRBJ1-2, with 9 bases that match TRBD1. V shed 8 bases, J shed 6 bases, and the junction held 10 bases outside the gene matches. Germline V gene lookup returns CDR1 MGHRA and CDR2 YSYEKL. This CDR3 is 14 amino acids long. The CDR3, as DNA: TGCGCCAGCGGCCGAGGGACAGGGTTAGATGGCTACACCTTC. This translates into CASGRGTGLDGYTF.

This chain connects TRBV6-2 or TRBV6-3 to TRBJ1-5; no firm D call. Germline-derived CDR1 and CDR2 are MNHEY and SVGEGT. Trimming pared 2 bases from V and 1 base from J, leaving 6 bases between. The CDR3 spans 14 residues. CDR3 nucleotides: TGTGCCAGCAGTTACGTGCAGAGCAATCAGCCCCAGCATTTT. Translated, it gives CASSYVQSNQPQHF.

This clonotype was observed a few times. The genes are TRBV20-1 and TRBJ2-7, with D perhaps matching TRBD2 (6 bases). Trimming stripped 6 bases from V and 7 bases from J, with 25 bases between. Germline loops: CDR1 DFQATT, CDR2 SNEGSKA (reference sequence). This CDR3 contains 15 residues. In nucleotides, the CDR3 is TGCAGTGCCAGGGTAGGGACTTCGCCGATTCTAGAGCAGTACTTC. The encoded protein is CSARVGTSPILEQYF.

This chain uses TRBV12-3 or TRBV12-4 with TRBJ2-1, with 14 bases lining up with TRBD2. V lost 5 bases and J lost 7; bases outside the gene matches: 7. The CDR3 length is 16 residues. The CDR3, as DNA: TGTGCCAGCAGTGTAGGGACTAGCGGGGGAATGAATGAGCAGTTCTTC. Translated, it gives CASSVGTSGGMNEQFF.

The chain employs TRBV20-1 and TRBJ2-1; D remains ambiguous. In germline, CDR1 is DFQATT, CDR2 SNEGSKA (reference sequence). V lost 3 bases and J lost 3, with 15 bases in between. This CDR3 is built from 15 residues. The CDR3 DNA is TGCAGTGCTAGCGGGTCGGTTTCTCGCTACAATGAGCAGTTCTTC. Its protein is CSASGSVSRYNEQFF.

This clonotype was detected a few times. The rearrangement uses TRBV29-1 and TRBJ2-1; TRBD2 matches at 8 bases. V trimming: 4 bases; J trimming: 5 bases; junction bases outside the gene matches: 7. This CDR3 spans 14 amino acids. The germline gives CDR1 SQVTM, CDR2 ANQGSEA. CDR3 protein: CSVVGQRGNNEQFF. The CDR3 DNA reads TGCAGCGTTGTGGGCCAGCGGGGGAACAATGAGCAGTTCTTC.

Notes on this clonotype: One end of the junction does not line up with germline, which may come from a read error. The chain carries TRBV3-1 and TRBJ1-3; 9 bases align to TRBD1. Germline CDR1 is LGHDT and CDR2 is YNNKEL (reference sequence). This CDR3 region has 17 residues. CDR3 in DNA: TGTGCCAGTAGCCGCCGGACAGGGGAGGCCTCTGGAAACACCATATATTTT. Protein: CASSRRTGEASGNTIYF.

In the case of this clonotype: One junction end disagrees with the germline gene, perhaps due to a read error. The genes are TRBV29-1 and TRBJ2-5; 7 bases are a match to TRBD2. Germline CDR1 is SQVTM and CDR2 is ANQGSEA. The CDR3 length is 16 residues. CDR3 nucleotides: TGCAGCGTCGCCCCTCGGTCTAGCGGACTCCAAGAGACCCGGTACTTC. Protein: CSVAPRSSGLQETRYF.

This chain connects TRBV9 to TRBJ2-1, with TRBD2 matching 8 bases. The ends lost 3 bases at V and 7 bases at J; junction bases unmatched: 12. Germline CDR1 SGDLS, CDR2 YYNGEE. This CDR3 is built from 16 residues. This CDR3 is CASSGTEVAGYNEQFF. The CDR3 DNA reads TGTGCCAGCAGCGGTACAGAGGTAGCGGGATATAATGAGCAGTTCTTC.